The next 20 T cell receptor beta chains were all read from a single sample in a study of blood T cell repertoires in COVID-19. Measured with immunoSEQ multiplex PCR; TCRdb has only the in-frame clones, and not every one. The repertoire consists of approximately 210,000 clones, with about 80% occurring once and the leading ten covering 15%. The sequenced sample was PBMCs or T cells enriched from blood (not recorded which). All receptors come from a middle-aged man who had recovered from COVID-19.

This rearrangement joins TRBV15 to TRBJ2-2; D may be TRBD2 (6 bases). CDR1 and CDR2 (germline): LNHNV, YYDKDF (reference sequence). The V end lost 5 bases, the J end lost 6 bases, and 25 bases lay between the germline ends. The CDR3 loop spans 18 amino acids. The CDR3 DNA follows: TGTGCCACCAGCCCGCACCGGGAGAAAAGGAGTAAGGCCGGGGAGCTGTTTTTT. This translates into CATSPHREKRSKAGELFF.

As regards this clone: This same CDR3 is encoded by further DNA sequences in the sample. The V and J genes are TRBV4-2 and TRBJ1-5; D gene ambiguous. V was clipped by 0 bases and J by 7 bases, with 7 bases between them. The CDR3 spans 13 residues. Germline V gene sequence: CDR1 LGHNA, CDR2 YNFKEQ. CDR3 DNA: TGTGCCAGCAGCCAAGATCGGGAGCAGCCCCAGCATTTT. Translating gives CASSQDREQPQHF.

The chain employs TRBV7-9 and TRBJ2-3; D may be TRBD2 (5 bases). This CDR3 is built from 15 residues. Germline lookup yields CDR1 SEHNR and CDR2 FQNEAQ (reference sequence). Trimming left V 4 bases short and J 4 bases short, with 15 bases between. The CDR3 nucleotides read TGTGCCAGCAGCTCTCGAGCGGAGGCAGCAGATACGCAGTATTTT. This gives the protein CASSSRAEAADTQYF.

CDR3 loop: CAWSPNRGRAFF. The CDR3 DNA reads TGTGCCTGGAGTCCCAACCGGGGGAGAGCTTTCTTT. The gene calls are TRBV30 and TRBJ1-1; D is perhaps TRBD1 (5 bases). CDR3 size: 12 residues. Germline values: CDR1 GTSNPN, CDR2 SVGIG (reference sequence). With 2 bases removed from V and 10 bases from J, the gap between germline ends came to 14 bases.

This clone occurred many times. The chain combines TRBV9 with TRBJ1-5; 7 bases are a match to TRBD1. Germline values: CDR1 SGDLS, CDR2 YYNGEE. CDR3 length: 13 amino acids. After removal of 3 bases from V and 7 bases from J, the junction contained 4 bases not matched to a gene. DNA of the CDR3: TGTGCCAGCAGCGCCACAGGGGAACAGCCCCAGCATTTT. It specifies CASSATGEQPQHF.

This chain joins TRBV5-1 and TRBJ2-7, with a weak D call TRBD1 (6 bases). Germline V gene data show CDR1 as SGHRS and CDR2 as YFSETQ. CDR3 size: 13 residues. The germline V and J ends were trimmed by 5 bases and 2 bases, with 11 bases remaining between them. CDR3 sequence reads: CASRQGPPYEQYF. CDR3 nucleotide sequence: TGCGCCAGCAGGCAGGGGCCCCCCTACGAGCAGTACTTC.

This chain joins TRBV6-5 and TRBJ2-7; 7 nucleotides align to TRBD1. The germline V gene has CDR1 MNHEY and CDR2 SVGAGI. Trimming cost V 6 bases and J 4 bases; bases outside gene matches: 9. The CDR3 is 14 amino acids. In nucleotides, the CDR3 is TGTGCCAGCAGCCCAGGGGGAGAAGAGTACGAGCAGTACTTC. Encoded protein: CASSPGGEEYEQYF.

The chain has TRBV5-6 and TRBJ2-3; TRBD1 is a possible D gene (6 bases). The CDR3 loop spans 14 amino acids. Trimming pared 4 bases from V and 2 bases from J, leaving 11 bases between. CDR1 SGHDT and CDR2 YYEEEE come from the germline V gene. CDR3 sequence: CASSLGQITDTQYF. The DNA for the CDR3 is TGTGCCAGCAGCCTAGGACAGATCACAGATACGCAGTATTTT.

The rearrangement joins TRBV5-6 to TRBJ2-1; 8 bases are a match to TRBD2. The V gene end was trimmed by 0 bases and the J gene end by 0 bases; junction bases not matched to a gene: 11. The CDR3 extends over 19 amino acids. Germline CDR1 reads SGHDT; CDR2 reads YYEEEE. CDR3 protein: CASSLERGTNVFSYNEQFF. Here the CDR3 DNA reads TGTGCCAGCAGCTTGGAGCGGGGGACTAACGTCTTCTCCTACAATGAGCAGTTCTTC.

The gene calls are TRBV6-5 and TRBJ1-2, with a weak D call TRBD1 (5 bases). Between the trimmed V and J ends, which lost 1 base and 8 bases, there was a span of 8 bases. The CDR3 extends over 12 amino acids. CDR1 is MNHEY, CDR2 SVGAGI, per germline. The CDR3 reads CASSYFAGGYTF. In nucleotides, the CDR3 is TGTGCCAGCAGTTACTTTGCAGGGGGCTACACCTTC.

The J gene is TRBJ1-1, the V gene TRBV9; no reliable D call. Trimming pared 0 bases from V and 1 base from J, leaving 4 bases between. Germline V lookup: CDR1 SGDLS, CDR2 YYNGEE. CDR3 length equals 13 residues. In nucleotides, the CDR3 is TGTGCCAGCAGCGTAGAGCGGAACACTGAAGCTTTCTTT. It encodes CASSVERNTEAFF.

The chain links TRBV2 to TRBJ1-2; TRBD1 matches at 8 bases. CDR3 length: 14 amino acids. Trimming took 4 bases from V and 3 from J; bases not matched to a gene: 4. CDR1 and CDR2 from the germline V gene are SNHLY and FYNNEI. CDR3 nucleotide sequence: TGTGCCAGCAGTGCAATGACAGGGGACTATGGCTACACCTTC. As protein: CASSAMTGDYGYTF.

This chain uses TRBV7-6 with TRBJ2-1, with a tentative D call TRBD2 (6 bases). Trimming pared 1 base from V and 6 bases from J, leaving 16 bases between. In germline, CDR1 is SGHVS, CDR2 FNYEAQ. The length of the CDR3 is 16 residues. The CDR3 reads CASSLGLGTLSNEQFF. CDR3 nucleotides: TGTGCCAGCAGCTTAGGCCTTGGGACTCTTAGCAATGAGCAGTTCTTC.

This chain uses TRBV4-1 with TRBJ2-1, with TRBD2 matching 8 bases. The CDR3 runs to 16 residues. J was trimmed by 7 bases and V by 0 bases; bases with no gene match: 8. The germline V gene has CDR1 MGHRA and CDR2 YSYEKL. CDR3 residues: CASSQEGVSGKNEQFF. CDR3 nucleotide sequence: TGCGCCAGCAGCCAAGAAGGGGTTAGCGGGAAAAATGAGCAGTTCTTC.

The CDR3: CASSVTTGNSGANVLTF. CDR3 coding DNA: TGTGCCAGCAGCGTAACGACAGGGAACTCTGGGGCCAACGTCCTGACTTTC. The chain employs TRBV9 and TRBJ2-6; TRBD1 matches at 7 bases. CDR1 SGDLS and CDR2 YYNGEE come from the germline V gene. The CDR3 runs to 17 residues. The V segment lost 1 base and the J segment 0 bases; nucleotides outside the gene matches: 4.

This clone has a handful of counts. V and J are TRBV5-1 and TRBJ2-2, with TRBD2 as a possible D gene (6 bases). The CDR3 contains 15 residues. V dropped 0 bases and J dropped 4 bases, with 10 bases sitting between them. Per the germline V gene, CDR1 is SGHRS and CDR2 is YFSETQ. The CDR3 coding sequence is TGCGCCAGCAGCTTGGTGGGAGCGGGCACCGGGGAGCTGTTTTTT. As protein: CASSLVGAGTGELFF.

V and J are TRBV9 and TRBJ1-2; D possibly corresponds to TRBD1 (5 bases). V was clipped by 7 bases and J by 6 bases, with 19 bases between them. Looked up from germline, CDR1 is SGDLS and CDR2 is YYNGEE. The CDR3 loop spans 14 amino acids. CDR3 protein: CASGQGVRADGYTF. DNA for the CDR3: TGTGCCAGCGGCCAAGGGGTAAGGGCCGATGGCTACACCTTC.

V and J are TRBV19 and TRBJ1-2, with D possibly matching TRBD1 (6 bases). The V gene lost 6 bases and the J gene lost 8 bases, with 16 bases spanning the gap. The CDR3 totals 13 residues. The germline V gene has CDR1 LNHDA and CDR2 SQIVND (reference sequence). The CDR3 DNA sequence: TGTGCCAGTAGCCCCACAGGGTATATCGGCTACACCTTC. Its translation: CASSPTGYIGYTF.

The rearrangement links TRBV24-1 to TRBJ1-1; tentatively, D is TRBD1 (6 bases). Germline V gives CDR1 KGHDR, CDR2 SFDVKD. This CDR3 comprises 15 residues. The V and J ends lost 2 bases and 5 bases respectively, with 14 bases between them. CDR3 DNA sequence: TGTGCCACCAGTGATTCCTCGGGGGGCCGAACTGAAGCTTTCTTT. The encoded protein is CATSDSSGGRTEAFF.

Only one count was recorded for this clone. The chain links TRBV4-1 to TRBJ1-2; no clear D. Trimming removed 1 base at V and 4 bases at J, with 10 bases between. Germline assignment: CDR1 MGHRA and CDR2 YSYEKL. This CDR3 contains 14 residues. The CDR3 bases are TGCGCCAGCAGCCAAGTAAGCGTAGCCTATGGCTACACCTTC. Its translation is CASSQVSVAYGYTF.